The 5 T cell receptor beta chains reported below all come from one sample, sequenced in a study of glioma-infiltrating T cells. TCR alpha and beta CDR3 regions were amplified from RNA using iRepertoire nested multiplex PCR. TCRdb redid the calling of the multiplex PCR reads with MiXCR, one entry per CDR3 protein. The sample consists of under 200,000 distinct CDR3 sequences, over 40% of them appearing once. Sample: glioma tissue, nonneoplastic brain tissue, or PBMCs (not recorded which). These receptors were obtained from a human donor with low-grade glioma or glioblastoma, undergoing nonglioma brain surgery, or in good health (not recorded which).

This clonotype was seen many times. The gene calls are TRBV2 and TRBJ1-2, with a weak D call TRBD1 (6 bases). CDR1 and CDR2 from the germline V gene are SNHLY and FYNNEI. The CDR3 sequence is 13 residues long. The ends were cut back, 4 bases at V and 5 bases at J, with 11 bases in the middle. For the CDR3, the DNA is TGTGCCAGCAGTGGACAGGTTTTATATGGCTACACCTTC. Translation gives CASSGQVLYGYTF.

Of note for this clonotype: A junction end diverges from the germline sequence, so it may reflect a read error. The gene calls are TRBV6-1 and TRBJ2-7, with TRBD1 matching over 10 bases. The germline CDR1 and CDR2 sequences are MNHNS and SASEGT. This CDR3 comprises 16 residues. CDR3 sequence reads: CAISEGTGAIPYEQYF. The CDR3 region has the DNA TGTGCCATCAGTGAAGGGACAGGGGCGATTCCCTACGAGCAGTACTTC.

This clonotype was seen many times. The chain has TRBV27 and TRBJ1-2; 10 nucleotides match TRBD1. Trimming at V came to 6 bases and at J to 10 bases, leaving 8 bases not matched to a gene. Germline V lookup: CDR1 MNHEY, CDR2 SMNVEV (reference sequence). The CDR3 consists of 13 residues. The CDR3 sequence: CASRRTGQGPYTF. CDR3 in DNA: TGTGCCAGCAGGCGAACGGGACAGGGGCCCTACACCTTC.

This clonotype was seen a handful of times. This rearrangement joins TRBV29-1 to TRBJ2-5; D is unresolved. V was clipped by 0 bases and J by 3 bases, with 20 bases between them. CDR3 length equals 17 residues. Germline CDR1 SQVTM, CDR2 ANQGSEA. Written as DNA, the CDR3 is TGCAGCGTTGAAGATACCTTCGGCTCAAGAGGCGAAGAGACCCAGTACTTC. Translation gives CSVEDTFGSRGEETQYF. The whole variable domain, remainder taken from reference TRBV29-1 and TRBJ2-5, is SAVISQKPSRDICQRGTSLTIQCQVDSQVTMMFWYRQQPGQSLTLIATANQGSEATYESGFVIDKFPISRPNLTFSTLTVSNMSPEDSSIYLCSVEDTFGSRGEETQYFGPGTRLLVL.

Points on this clonotype: The junction departs from the called germline gene at one end, perhaps through a read error. The J gene is TRBJ2-7, the V gene TRBV27, with D perhaps given as TRBD1 or TRBD2 (5 bases each). Looked up from germline, CDR1 is MNHEY and CDR2 is SMNVEV (reference sequence). The CDR3 totals 14 residues. CDR3 DNA sequence: TGTGCCAGCAGTTTAGAGGGGATCACCTACGAGGAGTACTTC. Amino acid sequence: CASSLEGITYEEYF.